A single sample is the source of the 32 T cell receptor beta chains below, sequenced in a study of T-cell reconstitution after alpha-beta-depleted transplantation in children. Library preparation (for TCRbeta) was performed with unique molecular identifiers. TCRdb independently ran MiXCR on the PCR reads; one entry per CDR3 protein. The data contain around 800,000 distinct CDR3 sequences, 15% to 20% of them singletons. The sequencing here drew on PBMCs, mostly from graft donor cells, taken 360 days after TCRalphabeta/CD19-depleted stem cell transplant. The source of these receptors is a male patient younger than 18 who had a stem cell transplant for acute lymphoblastic leukemia, so the T cells may come from the graft donor.

This clonotype was seen many times. The chain employs TRBV11-2 and TRBJ2-3, with D maybe TRBD2 (5 bases). Germline V CDR1 and CDR2: SGHAT, FQNNGV. The germline V and J ends were trimmed by 1 base and 8 bases, with 16 bases remaining between them. This CDR3 contains 15 residues. CDR3 region: CASSLVGGSPVTQYF. CDR3 sequence (DNA): TGTGCCAGCAGCTTAGTAGGTGGGAGCCCGGTTACGCAGTATTTT.

The chain is built from TRBV4-1 and TRBJ2-7; D may be TRBD1 (6 bases). CDR3 length equals 15 residues. V was shortened by 3 bases and J by 3 bases, with 15 bases between the two germline ends. Germline V gene lookup returns CDR1 MGHRA and CDR2 YSYEKL. In DNA, the CDR3 is TGCGCCAGCAGCCAGCCCCGGGACAAAAACTACGAGCAGTACTTC. Protein sequence: CASSQPRDKNYEQYF.

This clonotype has only a few counts. The chain employs TRBV5-1 and TRBJ2-3, with 10 nucleotides matching TRBD1. From germline, CDR1 is SGHRS and CDR2 YFSETQ. The CDR3 is 15 amino acids. V lost 3 bases to trimming and J lost 6 bases; unmatched junction nucleotides: 7. This CDR3 is CASSSTGGAGDTQYF. CDR3 DNA: TGCGCCAGCAGCTCGACAGGGGGCGCGGGGGATACGCAGTATTTT.

The gene calls are TRBV5-1 and TRBJ2-5, with 7 nucleotides matching TRBD2. Germline CDR1 reads SGHRS; CDR2 reads YFSETQ. With 4 bases clipped from V and 5 bases from J, the junction kept 11 bases outside the gene matches. The CDR3 is 15 residues long. The CDR3: CASSDQPGGGETQYF. CDR3 nucleotide sequence: TGCGCCAGCAGCGATCAGCCGGGAGGAGGTGAGACCCAGTACTTC.

V gene TRBV5-1 combines with J gene TRBJ2-3, with D perhaps TRBD1 or TRBD2 (5 bases each). V was trimmed by 4 bases and J by 11 bases, leaving 20 bases between them. The CDR3 covers 14 residues. Germline V gene lookup returns CDR1 SGHRS and CDR2 YFSETQ. The CDR3 nucleotides are TGCGCCAGCAGCGGAAGGGACGCCTCTACCTTGCAGTATTTT. As protein: CASSGRDASTLQYF.

This clonotype was counted ten times or more. The CDR3 is CASSLMPRSGNTIYF. The CDR3 region has the DNA TGTGCCAGCAGCTTAATGCCTCGCAGTGGAAACACCATATATTTT. This chain uses TRBV7-2 with TRBJ1-3, with no clear D. Trimming cost V 2 bases and J 3 bases, with 11 bases left between them. In germline, CDR1 is SGHTA, CDR2 FQGNSA. This CDR3 contains 15 residues. Using reference TRBV7-2 and TRBJ1-3 for the parts outside the CDR3, the full variable domain is GAGVSQSPSNKVTEKGKDVELRCDPISGHTALYWYRQSLGQGLEFLIYFQGNSAPDKSGLPSDRFSAERTGGSVSTLTIQRTQQEDSAVYLCASSLMPRSGNTIYFGEGSWLTVV.

This clonotype has only a few counts. This sequence joins TRBV4-1 and TRBJ1-3; D is unresolved. Germline-derived CDR1 and CDR2 are MGHRA and YSYEKL. V lost 2 bases and J 2 bases, leaving 4 bases between the germline ends. The CDR3 has 13 residues. The CDR3 DNA reads TGCGCCAGCAGCCAACCCACTGGAAACACCATATATTTT. This encodes CASSQPTGNTIYF.

This clonotype appeared a single time. A much more abundant neighbour one base away suggests this may be a read error. The rearrangement joins TRBV2 to TRBJ2-2; D is possibly TRBD2 (6 bases). Germline V gene lookup returns CDR1 SNHLY and CDR2 FYNNEI. The length of the CDR3 is 15 residues. The CDR3 here is CASSVSGPYTEELFF. The CDR3 nucleotides read TGTGCCAGCAGTGTTAGCGGACCCTACACCGAGGAGCTGTTTTTT.

This clonotype was observed a few times. This chain links TRBV7-2 with TRBJ2-7; 9 positions agree with TRBD1. Germline V lookup: CDR1 SGHTA, CDR2 FQGNSA. The ends lost 2 bases at V and 5 bases at J; junction bases unmatched: 10. The CDR3 spans 16 residues. The CDR3: CASSLMAGQGIHEQYF. In DNA form, the CDR3 reads TGTGCCAGCAGCTTAATGGCGGGACAGGGAATCCACGAGCAGTACTTC. The variable domain in full, with the rest retrieved from reference TRBV7-2 and TRBJ2-7, is GAGVSQSPSNKVTEKGKDVELRCDPISGHTALYWYRQSLGQGLEFLIYFQGNSAPDKSGLPSDRFSAERTGGSVSTLTIQRTQQEDSAVYLCASSLMAGQGIHEQYFGPGTRLTVT.

V gene TRBV27 combines with J gene TRBJ2-7; 12 bases are shared with TRBD1. The junction had 8 bases not matched to a gene; V was cut back by 7 bases and J by 7 bases. The germline V gene encodes CDR1 MNHEY and CDR2 SMNVEV (reference sequence). This CDR3 is 14 amino acids long. CDR3 amino acids: CASTAGQGAREQYF. In nucleotides, the CDR3 is TGTGCCAGCACCGCGGGACAGGGGGCGCGTGAGCAGTACTTC.

The chain links TRBV11-1 to TRBJ2-5; 7 bases are a match to TRBD2. Germline V gene sequence: CDR1 SGHAT, CDR2 FQDESV (reference sequence). J gave up 5 bases and V 2 bases, and 5 bases lay outside the gene matches. This CDR3 region has 14 residues. The CDR3 bases are TGTGCCAGCAGCTTACGCGGGAGATCGGAGACCCAGTACTTC. This gives the protein CASSLRGRSETQYF.

This sequence joins TRBV7-9 and TRBJ2-5, with 7 bases fitting TRBD1. J lost 6 bases, V lost 2 bases, and 3 bases had no gene match. This CDR3 has 13 amino acids. Germline V gives CDR1 SEHNR, CDR2 FQNEAQ (reference sequence). This chain's CDR3 is CASSLQGVKTQYF. The CDR3 DNA sequence: TGTGCCAGCAGCTTACAGGGGGTCAAGACCCAGTACTTC.

This chain connects TRBV7-3 to TRBJ2-7; D is undetermined. CDR1 and CDR2 (germline): SGHTA, FQGTGA. CDR3 length equals 14 residues. The V end lost 1 base, the J end lost 6 bases, and 13 bases lay between the germline ends. CDR3 DNA sequence: TGTGCCAGCAGCTTAAATGGTAATGCGTTCGAGCAGTACTTC. The encoded protein is CASSLNGNAFEQYF.

The chain carries TRBV12-5 and TRBJ2-5, with D perhaps matching TRBD1 (6 bases). Germline CDR1 and CDR2: LGHNT and FRNRAP. CDR3 length: 14 residues. Trimming pared 5 bases from V and 0 bases from J, leaving 10 bases between. The CDR3 nucleotides are TGTGCTAGTGGTAGGGGACACCACCAAGAGACCCAGTACTTC. Translation gives CASGRGHHQETQYF.

This clonotype was recorded a few times. V gene TRBV7-6 combines with J gene TRBJ2-2, with TRBD1 identical over 7 bases. This CDR3 has 14 amino acids. Germline values: CDR1 SGHVS, CDR2 FNYEAQ. Trimming removed 4 bases from V and 4 bases from J; junction bases left unmatched: 3. The CDR3 DNA sequence: TGTGCCAGCAGCTCGACAGGGAGCACCGGGGAGCTGTTTTTT. Amino acids: CASSSTGSTGELFF.

This clonotype was counted many times. V gene TRBV7-9 combines with J gene TRBJ1-1; D is perhaps TRBD1 (6 bases). Germline V gene data show CDR1 as SEHNR and CDR2 as FQNEAQ (reference sequence). V gave up 5 bases and J gave up 7 bases, with 17 bases separating them. The CDR3 has 14 amino acids. The CDR3 DNA is TGTGCCAGCAGCATATCCCACAGGGCCATTGAAGCTTTCTTT. This encodes CASSISHRAIEAFF.

This chain uses TRBV4-2 with TRBJ2-5, with D possibly TRBD2 on 5 matching bases. Germline CDR1 and CDR2: LGHNA and YNFKEQ. The V gene lost 1 base and the J gene lost 5 bases, with 11 bases spanning the gap. This CDR3 contains 14 residues. CDR3 loop: CASSQGWGEETQYF. The CDR3 DNA is TGTGCCAGCAGCCAAGGGTGGGGAGAGGAGACCCAGTACTTC.

V is TRBV10-2 and J is TRBJ2-5, with 8 positions matching TRBD1. The CDR3 has 15 residues. Per germline, CDR1 WSHSY and CDR2 SAAADI. V was pared by 5 bases and J by 5 bases, with 10 bases of the junction left unmatched. The CDR3 sequence is CASSPQGASLETQYF. In DNA, the CDR3 is TGCGCCAGCAGTCCTCAGGGGGCGAGTCTGGAGACCCAGTACTTC.

The chain uses TRBV20-1 and TRBJ1-1; D remains ambiguous. V lost 0 bases and J 4 bases, leaving 15 bases between the germline ends. The germline V gene encodes CDR1 DFQATT and CDR2 SNEGSKA (reference sequence). The CDR3 has 15 residues. The CDR3 nucleotides read TGCAGTGCTAGAGATCTCGCCGGGGTGGGCACTGAAGCTTTCTTT. This translates into CSARDLAGVGTEAFF.

This sequence joins TRBV6-5 and TRBJ2-3; 12 bases map to TRBD1. The CDR3 extends over 16 amino acids. With 2 bases clipped from V and 4 bases from J, the junction kept 4 bases outside the gene matches. Germline V gene sequence: CDR1 MNHEY, CDR2 SVGAGI. The CDR3, as DNA: TGTGCCAGCAGTTACAGAGGGACAGGGGGCGCAGATACGCAGTATTTT. This encodes CASSYRGTGGADTQYF.

J is TRBJ1-1 and V is TRBV10-3, with D possibly matching TRBD1 (5 bases). Germline-derived CDR1 and CDR2 are ENHRY and SYGVKD. Trimming removed 2 bases at V and 0 bases at J, with 7 bases between. CDR3 size: 14 residues. CDR3 sequence (DNA): TGTGCCATCAGTGAGAACAGGATGAACACTGAAGCTTTCTTT. The encoded protein is CAISENRMNTEAFF.

This clonotype was observed a handful of times. The chain joins TRBV9 to TRBJ2-3; perhaps TRBD2 as D (5 bases). V lost 0 bases to trimming and J lost 3 bases, with 11 bases between them. This CDR3 spans 15 amino acids. The germline gives CDR1 SGDLS, CDR2 YYNGEE. The DNA of the CDR3 is TGTGCCAGCAGCGTAGTTGTAGGGAGTACAGATACGCAGTATTTT. Translation gives CASSVVVGSTDTQYF.

The chain joins TRBV27 to TRBJ2-6; 7 nucleotides align to TRBD1. The germline CDR1 and CDR2 sequences are MNHEY and SMNVEV (reference sequence). J was trimmed by 0 bases and V by 6 bases; bases with no gene match: 14. This CDR3 contains 19 residues. The CDR3 region is CASRPGPGQLSSGANVLTF. CDR3 nucleotide sequence: TGTGCCAGCAGGCCAGGTCCGGGACAGCTAAGCTCTGGGGCCAACGTCCTGACTTTC. The whole variable domain, filled in from reference TRBV27 and TRBJ2-6, reads EAQVTQNPRYLITVTGKKLTVTCSQNMNHEYMSWYRQDPGLGLRQIYYSMNVEVTDKGDVPEGYKVSRKEKRNFPLILESPSPNQTSLYFCASRPGPGQLSSGANVLTFGAGSRLTVL.

This clonotype was observed a handful of times. V and J are TRBV12-3 or TRBV12-4 and TRBJ2-7; TRBD2 aligns across 12 bases. V shed 7 bases and J 4 bases; nucleotides not matched to a gene: 5. The CDR3 contains 14 residues. The DNA for the CDR3 is TGTGCCAGCACACCTAGCGGGAGGGGGTACGAGCAGTACTTC. Translation gives CASTPSGRGYEQYF.

This clonotype was picked up many times. The chain carries TRBV10-3 and TRBJ2-7, with 10 bases matching TRBD2. In germline, CDR1 is ENHRY, CDR2 SYGVKD. The CDR3 totals 15 residues. V shed 2 bases, J shed 3 bases, and the junction held 4 bases outside the gene matches. In DNA form, the CDR3 reads TGTGCCATCAGTGAGGGACTAGCGGATTTCTACGAGCAGTACTTC. Translation: CAISEGLADFYEQYF.

This clonotype appeared many times. The gene calls are TRBV4-1 and TRBJ1-5; 7 positions agree with TRBD1. Unmatched junction bases numbered 8, after V lost 2 bases and J lost 4 bases. The CDR3 has 16 amino acids. The germline CDR1 and CDR2 sequences are MGHRA and YSYEKL. CDR3 sequence: CASSQPIDRDNQPQHF. CDR3 coding DNA: TGCGCCAGCAGCCAACCAATCGACAGGGATAATCAGCCCCAGCATTTT.

The genes are TRBV24-1 and TRBJ2-5; 7 positions agree with TRBD2. The ends lost 4 bases at V and 3 bases at J; junction bases unmatched: 13. CDR3 size: 17 residues. From germline, CDR1 is KGHDR and CDR2 SFDVKD. CDR3 coding DNA: TGTGCCACCAGTGACCAAAGTCCCGGGCGGGAGAAAGAGACCCAGTACTTC. Protein sequence: CATSDQSPGREKETQYF.

This clonotype has a handful of counts. The V and J genes are TRBV5-1 and TRBJ2-1; 13 positions agree with TRBD2. The CDR3 sequence is 16 residues long. The V gene's germline CDR1 is SGHRS and CDR2 YFSETQ. V shed 6 bases and J 0 bases; nucleotides not matched to a gene: 3. The CDR3 coding sequence is TGCGCCAGCACCCGGACTAGCGGGAGCTCCTACAATGAGCAGTTCTTC. Translating it yields CASTRTSGSSYNEQFF.

This clonotype has only a few counts. This chain uses TRBV19 with TRBJ2-7; D gene uncertain. Germline CDR1 and CDR2: LNHDA and SQIVND (reference sequence). The CDR3 sequence is 13 residues long. V lost 0 bases and J lost 2, with 5 bases in between. CDR3 loop: CASSIEATYEQYF. CDR3 sequence (DNA): TGTGCCAGTAGTATAGAAGCTACCTACGAGCAGTACTTC.

About this clonotype itself: Because it lacks the conserved phenylalanine or tryptophan at the end, this CDR3 is likely a read error. The chain joins TRBV7-9 to TRBJ2-7; a possible D gene is TRBD1 (8 bases). The V gene's germline CDR1 is SEHNR and CDR2 FQNEAQ (reference sequence). This CDR3 is 15 amino acids long. Trimming took off 5 bases at V and 2 bases at J, with 16 bases between the two ends. As DNA, the CDR3 is TGTGCCAGCAGCGAACGACAGGGGAGGGCCTACGAGCAGTACTAC. It yields the protein CASSERQGRAYEQYY.

The chain uses TRBV10-3 and TRBJ2-1, with 13 bases lining up with TRBD2. CDR1 and CDR2 (germline): ENHRY, SYGVKD. The CDR3 length is 15 residues. Losses at the gene ends were 0 bases for V and 10 bases for J; bases not matched to a gene: 3. CDR3 DNA: TGTGCCATCAGTGAGTCACTAGCGGGAGGGCCGGAGCAGTTCTTC. Translation gives CAISESLAGGPEQFF.

V usage is TRBV5-4 and J usage is TRBJ2-1, with 13 bases identical to TRBD2. V lost 4 bases and J lost 7; bases outside the gene matches: 5. Per germline, CDR1 SGHNT and CDR2 YYREEE (reference sequence). The CDR3 runs 15 residues. The CDR3 nucleotides read TGTGCCAGCAGCACTAGCGGGAGGGCCACAAATGAGCAGTTCTTC. Encoded protein: CASSTSGRATNEQFF.